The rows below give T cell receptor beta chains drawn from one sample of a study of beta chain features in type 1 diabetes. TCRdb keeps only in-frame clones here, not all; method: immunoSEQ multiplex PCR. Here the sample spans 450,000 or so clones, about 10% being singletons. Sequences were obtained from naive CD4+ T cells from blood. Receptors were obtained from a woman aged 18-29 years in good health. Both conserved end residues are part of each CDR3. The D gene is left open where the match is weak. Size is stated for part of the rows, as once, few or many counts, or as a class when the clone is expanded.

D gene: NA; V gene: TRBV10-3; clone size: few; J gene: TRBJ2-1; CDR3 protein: CAIRRQYNEQFF; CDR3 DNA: TGTGCCATCAGAAGACAGTACAATGAGCAGTTCTTC
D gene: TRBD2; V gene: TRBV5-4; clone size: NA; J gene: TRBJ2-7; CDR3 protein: CASSQGLAGATYEQYF; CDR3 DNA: TGTGCCAGCAGCCAGGGACTAGCGGGAGCCACCTACGAGCAGTACTTC
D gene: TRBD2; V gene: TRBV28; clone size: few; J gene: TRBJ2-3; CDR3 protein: CASTTGTSGTDTQYF; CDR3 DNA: TGTGCCAGCACCACCGGGACTAGCGGCACAGATACGCAGTATTTT
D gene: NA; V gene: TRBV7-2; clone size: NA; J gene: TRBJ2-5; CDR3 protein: CASSLLLLFETQYF; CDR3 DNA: TGTGCCAGCAGCTTATTGTTGCTATTCGAGACCCAGTACTTC
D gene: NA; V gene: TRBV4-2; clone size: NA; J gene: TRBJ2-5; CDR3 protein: CASSQAWGSLGETQYF; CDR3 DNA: TGTGCCAGCAGCCAAGCCTGGGGCAGTCTCGGGGAGACCCAGTACTTC
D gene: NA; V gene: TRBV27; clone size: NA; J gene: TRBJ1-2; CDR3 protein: CASRMTGQGGYTF; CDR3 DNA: TGTGCCAGCAGAATGACAGGTCAAGGTGGCTACACCTTC
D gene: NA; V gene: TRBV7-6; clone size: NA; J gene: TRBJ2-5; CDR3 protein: CASSLSGIQETQYF; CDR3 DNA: TGTGCCAGCAGCTTATCCGGGATCCAAGAGACCCAGTACTTC
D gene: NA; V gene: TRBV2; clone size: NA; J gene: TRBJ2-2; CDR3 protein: CASSEAFLTGELFF; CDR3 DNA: TGTGCCAGCAGTGAAGCGTTCCTCACCGGGGAGCTGTTTTTT
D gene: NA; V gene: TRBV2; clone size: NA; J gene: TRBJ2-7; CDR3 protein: CASTAGLIYEQYF; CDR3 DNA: TGTGCCAGCACGGCCGGACTGATTTACGAGCAGTACTTC
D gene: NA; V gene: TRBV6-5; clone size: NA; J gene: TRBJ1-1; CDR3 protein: CASSYGRLNTEAFF; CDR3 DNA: TGTGCCAGCAGTTACGGACGGCTTAACACTGAAGCTTTCTTT
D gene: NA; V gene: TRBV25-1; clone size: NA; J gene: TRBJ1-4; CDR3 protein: CASSGTAGKLFF; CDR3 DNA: TGTGCCAGCAGTGGGACAGCTGGAAAACTGTTTTTT
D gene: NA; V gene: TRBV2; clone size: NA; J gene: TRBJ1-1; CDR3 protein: CASRQTGSTEAFF; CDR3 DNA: TGTGCCAGCAGGCAAACAGGGAGCACTGAAGCTTTCTTT
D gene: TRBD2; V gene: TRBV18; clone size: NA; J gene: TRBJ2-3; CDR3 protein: CASSPVERGYTDTQYF; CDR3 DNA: TGTGCCAGCTCACCGGTTGAGCGGGGGTACACAGATACGCAGTATTTT
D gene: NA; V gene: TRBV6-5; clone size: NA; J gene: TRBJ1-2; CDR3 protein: CASSFEGDYGYTF; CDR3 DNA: TGTGCCAGCAGTTTCGAGGGGGACTATGGCTACACCTTC
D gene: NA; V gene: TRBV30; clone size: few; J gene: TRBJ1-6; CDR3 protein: CAWSPFGGGSPLHF; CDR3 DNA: TGTGCCTGGAGTCCCTTCGGGGGGGGTTCACCCCTCCACTTT
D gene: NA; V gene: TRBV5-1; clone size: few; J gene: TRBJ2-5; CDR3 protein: CASSLGAVPQYF; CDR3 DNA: TGCGCCAGCAGCTTGGGGGCGGTACCCCAGTACTTC
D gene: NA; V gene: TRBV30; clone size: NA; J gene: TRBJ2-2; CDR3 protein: CAWRRGPNTGELFF; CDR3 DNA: TGTGCCTGGCGCAGGGGCCCGAACACCGGGGAGCTGTTTTTT
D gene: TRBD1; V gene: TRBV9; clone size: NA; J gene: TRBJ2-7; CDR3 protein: CASSVGIGRQGPSYEQYF; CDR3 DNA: TGTGCCAGCAGCGTAGGTATTGGGCGACAGGGGCCTTCCTACGAGCAGTACTTC
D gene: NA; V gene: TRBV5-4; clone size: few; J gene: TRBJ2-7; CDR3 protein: CASSDTGYEQYF; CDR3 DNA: TGTGCCAGCAGCGATACAGGGTACGAGCAGTACTTC
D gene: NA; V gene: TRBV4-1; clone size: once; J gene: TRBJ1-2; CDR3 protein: CASSQDRGVGGYTF; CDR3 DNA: TGCGCCAGCAGCCAAGATCGAGGAGTTGGTGGCTACACCTTC
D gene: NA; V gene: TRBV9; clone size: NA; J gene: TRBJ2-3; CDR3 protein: CASSSSDTQYF; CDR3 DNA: TGTGCCAGCAGCTCCTCGGATACGCAGTATTTT
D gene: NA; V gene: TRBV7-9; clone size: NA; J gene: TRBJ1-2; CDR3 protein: CASSLGGEANYGYTF; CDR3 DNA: TGTGCCAGCAGTTTAGGGGGAGAAGCTAACTATGGCTACACCTTC
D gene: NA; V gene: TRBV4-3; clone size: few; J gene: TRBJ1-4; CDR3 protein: CASSQDRQGEEKLFF; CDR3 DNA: TGCGCCAGCAGCCAAGATCGGCAGGGTGAGGAAAAACTGTTTTTT
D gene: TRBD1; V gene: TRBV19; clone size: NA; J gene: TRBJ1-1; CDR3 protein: CASSIDRENTEAFF; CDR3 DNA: TGTGCCAGTAGTATCGACAGGGAGAACACTGAAGCTTTCTTT
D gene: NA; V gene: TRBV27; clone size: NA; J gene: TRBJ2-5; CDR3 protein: CASSKQGGRETQYF; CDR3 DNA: TGTGCCAGCAGTAAACAGGGGGGGCGGGAGACCCAGTACTTC
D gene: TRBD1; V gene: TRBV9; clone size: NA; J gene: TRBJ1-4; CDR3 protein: CASSVSSRGEKLFF; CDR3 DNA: TGTGCCAGCAGCGTTTCCTCCAGGGGGGAAAAACTGTTTTTT
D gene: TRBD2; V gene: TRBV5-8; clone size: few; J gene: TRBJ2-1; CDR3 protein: CASSNRLAGISSYNEQFF; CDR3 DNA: TGTGCCAGCAGCAACAGACTAGCGGGTATTAGCTCCTACAATGAGCAGTTCTTC
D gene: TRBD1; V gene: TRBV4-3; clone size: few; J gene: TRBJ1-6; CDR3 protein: CASSLKAGTGNSPLHF; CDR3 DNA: TGCGCCAGCAGCCTGAAGGCCGGGACAGGCAATTCACCCCTCCACTTT
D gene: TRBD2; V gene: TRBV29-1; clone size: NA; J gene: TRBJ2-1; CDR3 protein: CSVKAGTSNTEQFF; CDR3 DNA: TGCAGCGTTAAAGCCGGGACTAGTAACACTGAGCAGTTCTTC
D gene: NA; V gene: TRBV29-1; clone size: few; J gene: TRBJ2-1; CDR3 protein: CSVVSGTYNEQFF; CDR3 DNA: TGCAGCGTTGTATCAGGGACCTACAATGAGCAGTTCTTC
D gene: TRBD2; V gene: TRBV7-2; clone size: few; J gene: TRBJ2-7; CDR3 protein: CASKPGSRTSGLEQYF; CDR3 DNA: TGTGCCAGCAAGCCAGGGTCTAGGACTAGCGGTCTCGAGCAGTACTTC
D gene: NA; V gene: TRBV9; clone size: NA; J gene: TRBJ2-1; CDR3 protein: CASSVGVNRGHEQFF; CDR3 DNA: TGTGCCAGCAGCGTAGGGGTGAATAGGGGCCATGAGCAGTTCTTC
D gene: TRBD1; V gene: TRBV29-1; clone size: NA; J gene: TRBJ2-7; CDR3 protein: CSVARDRDAHEQYF; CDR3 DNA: TGCAGCGTTGCCAGGGACAGGGATGCCCACGAGCAGTACTTC
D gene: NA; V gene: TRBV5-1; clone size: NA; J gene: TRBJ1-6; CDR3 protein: CASSLVAGTVNSPLHF; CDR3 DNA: TGCGCCAGCAGCTTGGTGGCCGGGACCGTGAATTCACCCCTCCACTTT
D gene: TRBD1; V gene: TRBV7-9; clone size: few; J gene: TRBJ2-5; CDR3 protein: CASSGTVQETQYF; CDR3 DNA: TGTGCCAGCAGCGGGACAGTCCAAGAGACCCAGTACTTC
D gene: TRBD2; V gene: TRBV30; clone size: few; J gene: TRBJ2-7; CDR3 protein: CAWKTSQSSYEQYF; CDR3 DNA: TGTGCCTGGAAGACTAGCCAGAGCTCCTACGAGCAGTACTTC
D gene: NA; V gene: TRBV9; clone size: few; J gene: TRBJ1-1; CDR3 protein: CASSVGQLNTEAFF; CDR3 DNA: TGTGCCAGCAGCGTAGGCCAACTGAACACTGAAGCTTTCTTT
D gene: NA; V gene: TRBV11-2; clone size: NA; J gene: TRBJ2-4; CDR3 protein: CASSLRTGLAKNIQYF; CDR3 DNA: TGTGCCAGCAGCCTACGGACTGGACTAGCCAAAAACATTCAGTACTTC
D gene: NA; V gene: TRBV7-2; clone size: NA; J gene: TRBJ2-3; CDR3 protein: CASSRSHSTDTQYF; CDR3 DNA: TGTGCCAGCAGCCGTAGTCACAGCACAGATACGCAGTATTTT
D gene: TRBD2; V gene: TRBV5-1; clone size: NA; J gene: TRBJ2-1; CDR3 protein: CASSSTGGPNEQFF; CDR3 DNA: TGCGCCAGCAGCTCAACGGGAGGGCCCAATGAGCAGTTCTTC
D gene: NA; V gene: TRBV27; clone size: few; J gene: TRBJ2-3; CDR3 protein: CASSLTDTQYF; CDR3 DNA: TGTGCCAGCAGTCTAACAGATACGCAGTATTTT